Shown below are 20 T cell receptor beta chains from a single sample sequenced in a study of shared clonotypes between healthy human individuals. Using immunoSEQ multiplex PCR, the repertoire was profiled, and TCRdb retains in-frame clones only, with some absent. Of some 1.4 million clones in the sample, more than 95% were seen once. The source material was naive CD4+ T cells sorted from blood. The subset denotes: CD45RA+ positively selected. All receptors come from a man aged 30 to 39 in good health.

A remark on this clone: This specimen includes other DNA sequences encoding the same CDR3. This chain links TRBV14 with TRBJ2-5; no firm D call. Trimming stripped 6 bases from V and 4 bases from J, with 6 bases between. This CDR3 region has 11 residues. Looked up from germline, CDR1 is SGHDN and CDR2 is FVKESK. CDR3 coding DNA: TGTGCCAGCAGTCACGCAGAGACCCAGTACTTC. Translation: CASSHAETQYF.

With respect to this clone: The sample contains more than one DNA sequence encoding this CDR3. The chain uses TRBV5-1 and TRBJ1-1; D unresolved. Germline V gene lookup returns CDR1 SGHRS and CDR2 YFSETQ. V gave up 1 base and J gave up 2 bases, with 6 bases separating them. The length of the CDR3 is 13 residues. CDR3 sequence: CASSLWENTEAFF. The CDR3 nucleotides read TGCGCCAGCAGCTTGTGGGAAAACACTGAAGCTTTCTTT.

The chain has TRBV9 and TRBJ2-1; the D is unclear. The V end lost 3 bases, the J end lost 8 bases, and 12 bases lay between the germline ends. Germline-derived CDR1 and CDR2 are SGDLS and YYNGEE. This CDR3 has 13 residues. The DNA for the CDR3 is TGTGCCAGCAGCGGGCCGAAAAAGGATGAGCAGTTCTTC. Amino acids: CASSGPKKDEQFF. The full variable domain, rest sourced from reference TRBV9 and TRBJ2-1, is DSGVTQTPKHLITATGQRVTLRCSPRSGDLSVYWYQQSLDQGLQFLIQYYNGEERAKGNILERFSAQQFPDLHSELNLSSLELGDSALYFCASSGPKKDEQFFGPGTRLTVL.

The chain combines TRBV6-4 with TRBJ2-5; the match to TRBD2 covers 9 bases. CDR3 length: 15 residues. The germline CDR1 and CDR2 sequences are MRHNA and SNTAGT. The J segment lost 1 base and the V segment lost 5 bases, leaving 5 bases of the junction unmatched. CDR3 nucleotides: TGTGCCAGCAGTAAGACTAGCGGAGCCCAAGAGACCCAGTACTTC. Its protein product is CASSKTSGAQETQYF.

The chain is built from TRBV20-1 and TRBJ2-7; D not resolved. The CDR3 sequence is 11 residues long. V was trimmed by 2 bases and J by 5 bases, leaving 7 bases between them. The germline CDR1 and CDR2 sequences are DFQATT and SNEGSKA (reference sequence). CDR3 nucleotide sequence: TGCAGTGCTAGACCGCTGGACGAGCAGTACTTC. Its translation is CSARPLDEQYF.

The V and J genes are TRBV5-5 and TRBJ1-5, with D perhaps TRBD1 (5 bases). The CDR3 has 14 residues. V was cut by 5 bases and J by 5 bases, with 14 bases left in between. The germline gives CDR1 SGHKS, CDR2 YYEKEE (reference sequence). The CDR3 is CASSSDSHDQPQHF. CDR3 nucleotides: TGTGCCAGCAGTTCCGACAGTCACGATCAGCCCCAGCATTTT.

The chain joins TRBV6-6 to TRBJ2-7, with a weak D call TRBD1 (6 bases). V shed 4 bases and J shed 5 bases, with 9 bases lying between them. This CDR3 has 12 residues. In germline, CDR1 is MNHNY, CDR2 SVGAGI (reference sequence). CDR3 residues: CASSLQGNEQYF. The CDR3 DNA sequence: TGTGCCAGCAGTTTACAGGGTAACGAGCAGTACTTC.

J is TRBJ2-4 and V is TRBV5-6; possibly TRBD1 for D (5 bases). The CDR3 contains 13 residues. V was cut by 1 base and J by 7 bases, with 9 bases left in between. The V gene's germline CDR1 is SGHDT and CDR2 YYEEEE. The CDR3 sequence is CASSLNRYNIQYF. The CDR3 bases are TGTGCCAGCAGCTTGAACAGGTACAACATTCAGTACTTC.

This rearrangement joins TRBV4-1 to TRBJ2-2; 14 bases are a match to TRBD2. The V and J ends lost 0 bases and 5 bases, in that order; junction bases with no gene match: 11. The CDR3 extends over 20 amino acids. Per germline, CDR1 MGHRA and CDR2 YSYEKL. CDR3 sequence reads: CASSQDRGLAGAPGTGELFF. As DNA, the CDR3 is TGCGCCAGCAGCCAAGACCGGGGACTAGCGGGAGCCCCGGGGACCGGGGAGCTGTTTTTT.

In this sample, this clone turned up once. The chain employs TRBV6-1 and TRBJ2-7; weak D call: TRBD1 (6 bases). CDR3 length: 14 amino acids. Germline V gives CDR1 MNHNS, CDR2 SASEGT. V lost 6 bases to trimming and J lost 0 bases, with 12 bases between them. CDR3 in DNA: TGTGCCAGCAGAGGGGACATGAACTCCTACGAGCAGTACTTC. Protein product: CASRGDMNSYEQYF.

As for this clone: An end of the junction differs from the germline gene, which may be a read error. J is TRBJ2-7 and V is TRBV29-1; TRBD2 matches at 8 bases. This CDR3 contains 11 residues. The germline V gene has CDR1 SQVTM and CDR2 ANQGSEA. The CDR3 DNA is TGCAGCGTTGACTTAGGGACTAGGCCGATCTTC. It specifies CSVDLGTRPIF.

This clone was recorded once. The chain recombines TRBV5-4 with TRBJ2-6; D not certain. The ends were cut back, 0 bases at V and 0 bases at J, with 7 bases in the middle. Germline-derived CDR1 and CDR2 are SGHNT and YYREEE (reference sequence). This CDR3 is 16 amino acids long. CDR3 bases: TGTGCCAGCAGCTTGGTCAGTGCCTCTGGGGCCAACGTCCTGACTTTC. It translates to CASSLVSASGANVLTF. Filled out from reference TRBV5-4 and TRBJ2-6, the complete variable domain reads ETGVTQSPTHLIKTRGQQVTLRCSSQSGHNTVSWYQQALGQGPQFIFQYYREEENGRGNFPPRFSGLQFPNYSSELNVNALELDDSALYLCASSLVSASGANVLTFGAGSRLTVL.

This rearrangement joins TRBV11-2 to TRBJ2-7; D unresolved. Germline CDR1 and CDR2: SGHAT and FQNNGV. Trimming removed 1 base from V and 6 bases from J, with 16 bases in between. The CDR3 runs 15 residues. Here the CDR3 DNA reads TGTGCCAGCAGCTTAGCGCCAGGCCCCCTAATCGAGCAGTACTTC. As protein: CASSLAPGPLIEQYF.

As to this clone: Other DNA sequences in the sample encode the same CDR3. This sequence joins TRBV5-1 and TRBJ2-5; TRBD1 is a possible D gene (6 bases). Germline CDR1 reads SGHRS; CDR2 reads YFSETQ. The CDR3 sequence is 14 residues long. Trimming pared 0 bases from V and 5 bases from J, leaving 11 bases between. The chain's CDR3 is CASSLEGRGETQYF. CDR3 coding DNA: TGCGCCAGCAGCTTGGAGGGCAGGGGTGAGACCCAGTACTTC.

V is TRBV9 and J is TRBJ2-3; maybe TRBD2 (6 bases). The CDR3 has 17 amino acids. CDR1 is SGDLS and CDR2 is YYNGEE in the germline V gene. V lost 2 bases and J lost 6, with 22 bases in between. This CDR3 is CASSVDPGLTIRDTQYF. The DNA of the CDR3 is TGTGCCAGCAGCGTCGACCCGGGACTTACTATCAGGGATACGCAGTATTTT.

The chain links TRBV28 to TRBJ1-2; D gene unclear. Germline loops: CDR1 MDHEN, CDR2 SYDVKM. The V gene lost 1 base and the J gene lost 0 bases, with 9 bases spanning the gap. The CDR3 is 15 amino acids. CDR3 in amino acids: CASSLLAGANYGYTF. For the CDR3, the DNA is TGTGCCAGCAGTTTATTGGCCGGAGCTAACTATGGCTACACCTTC.

The chain couples TRBV5-1 to TRBJ2-1; D not certain. CDR1 is SGHRS and CDR2 is YFSETQ in the germline V gene. The V end was cut by 0 bases, the J end by 3 bases, with 10 bases between. The CDR3 covers 15 residues. The CDR3 loop is CASSLAAIRYNEQFF. The CDR3, as DNA: TGCGCCAGCAGCTTGGCAGCTATACGCTACAATGAGCAGTTCTTC.

V gene TRBV6-5 combines with J gene TRBJ2-1; the D gene could be TRBD1 or TRBD2 (5 bases each). V gave up 5 bases and J gave up 3 bases, with 11 bases separating them. Germline assignment: CDR1 MNHEY and CDR2 SVGAGI. The CDR3 has 14 residues. The CDR3 region has the DNA TGTGCCAGCAGTGACTGGGGGAGCTACAATGAGCAGTTCTTC. It specifies CASSDWGSYNEQFF.

As for this clone: The germline gene is not matched at one end of the junction; a read error may be the cause. J is TRBJ2-1 and V is TRBV9; 15 positions match TRBD2. The CDR3 extends over 19 amino acids. CDR1 is SGDLS, CDR2 YYNGEE, per germline. As DNA, the CDR3 is TGTGCCAACAGCGTACGACTGGGACTAGCGGGAGGAGCATACAATGAGCAGTTCTTC. This encodes CANSVRLGLAGGAYNEQFF. Full variable domain (outside the CDR3, taken from reference TRBV9 and TRBJ2-1): DSGVTQTPKHLITATGQRVTLRCSPRSGDLSVYWYQQSLDQGLQFLIQYYNGEERAKGNILERFSAQQFPDLHSELNLSSLELGDSALYFCANSVRLGLAGGAYNEQFFGPGTRLTVL.

Worth noting for this clone: Other DNA sequences of this sample code for an identical CDR3. The chain uses TRBV5-4 and TRBJ2-7, with 7 bases matching TRBD2. The germline CDR1 and CDR2 sequences are SGHNT and YYREEE (reference sequence). V was pared by 4 bases and J by 4 bases, with 8 bases of the junction left unmatched. There are 14 residues in the CDR3. Written as DNA, the CDR3 is TGTGCCAGCAGCCCACGTGGGGGGGGGTACGAGCAGTACTTC. Its protein product is CASSPRGGGYEQYF.